Shown below are 23 T cell receptor beta chains from a single sample sequenced in a study of blood T cells in healthy people across ages. A sample-barcoded 5' primer and a J-beta primer mix were used in a second PCR of about 6 to 11 cycles. Using its own MiXCR run on the 5' RACE reads, TCRdb lists one record per CDR3 protein. This sample has hundreds of thousands of distinct CDR3 sequences; 29% occur once, and the top ten carry around a sixth. The sequencing input was blood. The receptors were gathered from a woman aged 80 or over in good health.

On this clonotype: A read error may be the cause here, since a much bigger clone is one base away. The chain combines TRBV27 with TRBJ2-4; 7 bases agree with TRBD2. Germline values: CDR1 MNHEY, CDR2 SMNVEV (reference sequence). CDR3 length equals 16 residues. In nucleotides, the CDR3 is TGTGCCAGCAGTTTAATCAGCGGGGCTGCCAAAAACATTCAGCACTTC. Protein: CASSLISGAAKNIQHF.

As regards this clonotype: A clone one base away is much larger, so this may be a read error. The chain is built from TRBV5-1 and TRBJ2-7; D is ambiguous. This CDR3 contains 15 residues. V lost 0 bases, J lost 7 bases, and 17 bases lay in between. CDR1 and CDR2 from the germline V gene are SGHRS and YFSETQ. The CDR3 DNA follows: TGCGCCAGCAGCTTGGTCCACTTAGGGTTCGATGAGCAGTACTTC. It is translated as CASSLVHLGFDEQYF.

In its sample, this clonotype was seen many times. A much larger clonotype is one base distant, so this may be a read error. The chain has TRBV24-1 and TRBJ2-7; a weak D match, TRBD2 (6 bases). The germline V gene has CDR1 KGHDR and CDR2 SFDVKD. The CDR3 contains 13 residues. V was shortened by 4 bases and J by 7 bases, with 13 bases between the two germline ends. The CDR3 protein is CATSETGLSEQYF. The CDR3 DNA follows: TGTGCCACCAGTGAAACGGGACTCAGTGAGCAGTACTTC.

V is TRBV20-1 and J is TRBJ2-7, with 7 positions matching TRBD2. Germline V gene lookup returns CDR1 DFQATT and CDR2 SNEGSKA (reference sequence). J gave up 4 bases and V 7 bases, and 4 bases lay outside the gene matches. The CDR3 spans 11 residues. Written as DNA, the CDR3 is TGCAGTGACAGGCGGGGGTACGAGCAGTACTTC. This sequence encodes CSDRRGYEQYF.

Concerning this clonotype itself: A much larger clone is a single base away; this may be a read error. The gene calls are TRBV20-1 and TRBJ2-5; possibly TRBD2 for D (6 bases). The CDR3 is 13 residues long. The V gene lost 0 bases and the J gene lost 11 bases, with 16 bases spanning the gap. Germline assignment: CDR1 DFQATT and CDR2 SNEGSKA (reference sequence). CDR3 amino acids: CSARDGGRNEQYF. CDR3 sequence (DNA): TGCAGTGCTAGAGATGGGGGGAGGAATGAGCAGTACTTC.

About this clonotype itself: This could be a read error, since a much larger clone is one nucleotide away. The rearrangement uses TRBV20-1 and TRBJ2-1; 10 nucleotides align to TRBD2. The DNA matches TRBJ2-7 better at its end, which makes the J call doubtful. CDR1 is DFQATT, CDR2 SNEGSKA, per germline (reference sequence). This CDR3 contains 14 residues. For the CDR3, the DNA is TGCAGTGCTAGGCCTAGCGGGGGATACAATGAGCAGTACTTC. Translated: CSARPSGGYNEQYF.

This clonotype occurred many times. This rearrangement joins TRBV7-9 to TRBJ2-4; no firm D call. The ends were cut back, 5 bases at V and 4 bases at J, with 12 bases in the middle. Germline V gene lookup returns CDR1 SEHNR and CDR2 FQNEAQ (reference sequence). The CDR3 is 14 amino acids. The CDR3 DNA sequence: TGTGCCAGCAGCCACGAGTCGGTTAAAAACATTCAGTACTTC. Protein sequence: CASSHESVKNIQYF.

The genes are TRBV2 and TRBJ2-7; D is possibly TRBD1 (5 bases). Germline CDR1 is SNHLY and CDR2 is FYNNEI. This CDR3 region has 13 residues. V was pared by 6 bases and J by 6 bases, with 15 bases between. The CDR3 reads CASRIDRVGEQYF. In nucleotides, the CDR3 is TGTGCCAGCAGAATAGACAGAGTCGGCGAGCAGTACTTC. Filled out from reference TRBV2 and TRBJ2-7, the complete variable domain reads EPEVTQTPSHQVTQMGQEVILRCVPISNHLYFYWYRQILGQKVEFLVSFYNNEISEKSEIFDDQFSVERPDGSNFTLKIRSTKLEDSAMYFCASRIDRVGEQYFGPGTRLTVT.

The chain couples TRBV2 to TRBJ2-3; D perhaps matches TRBD1 (6 bases). The CDR3 is 15 residues long. V dropped 5 bases and J dropped 6 bases, with 18 bases sitting between them. CDR1 SNHLY and CDR2 FYNNEI come from the germline V gene. The CDR3 region is CASSSRGLRSDTQYF. In DNA form, the CDR3 reads TGTGCCAGCAGTTCCAGGGGCCTGAGATCGGATACGCAGTATTTT.

Concerning this clonotype: A single base separates this from a much larger clone, so it may be a read error. V is TRBV20-1 and J is TRBJ2-3; TRBD2 aligns across 7 bases. This CDR3 spans 15 amino acids. The germline gives CDR1 DFQATT, CDR2 SNEGSKA (reference sequence). CDR3 in amino acids: CSAGDPAGVTDTQYF. The CDR3 DNA sequence: TGCAGTGCTGGAGATCCGGCGGGGGTCACAGATACGCAGTATTTT.

This clonotype was picked up many times. The rearrangement links TRBV10-3 to TRBJ1-4, with D unclear. The CDR3 consists of 14 residues. Trimming stripped 2 bases from V and 3 bases from J, with 7 bases between. Per the germline V gene, CDR1 is ENHRY and CDR2 is SYGVKD. CDR3 in DNA: TGTGCCATCAGTGAGGGAGGACCTAATGAAAAACTGTTTTTT. Protein: CAISEGGPNEKLFF.

This clonotype has just a few counts. A much larger clone sits a single nucleotide away, making a read error possible. The V gene is TRBV6-2 or TRBV6-3, the J gene TRBJ2-3, with D maybe TRBD1 (5 bases). The V gene lost 2 bases and the J gene lost 4 bases, with 13 bases spanning the gap. Germline V gives CDR1 MNHEY, CDR2 SVGEGT. The CDR3 loop spans 15 amino acids. The CDR3 protein is CASSYRQGIADTQYF. CDR3 nucleotides: TGTGCCAGCAGTTACAGGCAGGGCATCGCAGATACGCAGTATTTT.

This clonotype came up many times. The chain recombines TRBV12-3 or TRBV12-4 with TRBJ1-5; D ambiguous. Deletions cut 6 bases from V and 0 bases from J, with 6 bases between. CDR3 size: 13 residues. The CDR3 loop reads CASRGNSNQPQHF. In nucleotides, the CDR3 is TGTGCCAGCAGGGGAAATAGCAATCAGCCCCAGCATTTT.

The chain is built from TRBV5-6 and TRBJ2-7; D call uncertain. V was shortened by 4 bases and J by 2 bases, with 7 bases between the two germline ends. The CDR3 runs to 12 residues. In germline, CDR1 is SGHDT, CDR2 YYEEEE. The CDR3, as DNA: TGTGCCAGCAGCCTGATGACCTACGAGCAGTACTTC. The encoded protein is CASSLMTYEQYF.

Here the CDR3 reads CASSFDHLSSAYNEQFF. The CDR3 DNA follows: TGTGCCAGCAGTTTCGACCATCTTAGCAGCGCCTACAATGAGCAGTTCTTC. The chain recombines TRBV6-2 or TRBV6-3 with TRBJ2-1; D gene uncertain. Trimming shortened V by 4 bases and J by 2 bases, and 18 bases separated the two germline ends. The CDR3 covers 17 residues. Germline V gene sequence: CDR1 MNHEY, CDR2 SVGEGT.

In this sample, this clonotype turned up a few times. As DNA, the CDR3 is TGTGCCAGCTCAGACCGGTCCACAGATACGCAGTATTTT. Translating gives CASSDRSTDTQYF. The chain links TRBV18 to TRBJ2-3; D gene ambiguous. This CDR3 contains 13 residues. Germline-derived CDR1 and CDR2 are KGHSH and LQKENI. The V and J ends lost 5 bases and 2 bases respectively, with 8 bases between them.

V and J are TRBV7-9 and TRBJ2-1, with TRBD2 matching over 9 bases. Matching the DNA end better, TRBJ2-7 makes the J call doubtful. Per the germline V gene, CDR1 is SEHNR and CDR2 is FQNEAQ (reference sequence). This CDR3 comprises 17 residues. The CDR3 DNA reads TGTGCCAGCAGCTTAGAAGCCGCGGGGGGGCGTTCCAATGAGCAGTACTTC. It yields the protein CASSLEAAGGRSNEQYF.

The V and J genes are TRBV5-5 and TRBJ2-3, with D tentatively TRBD1 or TRBD2 (5 bases each). V was shortened by 3 bases and J by 6 bases, with 17 bases between the two germline ends. The CDR3 totals 15 residues. Germline V gene sequence: CDR1 SGHKS, CDR2 YYEKEE (reference sequence). The CDR3 reads CASSSGFGTTDTQYF. The CDR3 bases are TGTGCCAGCAGCTCGGGGTTTGGGACCACGGATACGCAGTATTTT. Filled out from reference TRBV5-5 and TRBJ2-3, the complete variable domain reads DAGVTQSPTHLIKTRGQQVTLRCSPISGHKSVSWYQQVLGQGPQFIFQYYEKEERGRGNFPDRFSARQFPNYSSELNVNALLLGDSALYLCASSSGFGTTDTQYFGPGTRLTVL.

The chain uses TRBV4-1 and TRBJ1-1; weak D call: TRBD1 (6 bases). This CDR3 comprises 14 residues. CDR1 MGHRA and CDR2 YSYEKL come from the germline V gene. Trimming pared 4 bases from V and 4 bases from J, leaving 13 bases between. The CDR3 is CASSPRQVSTEAFF. The CDR3 DNA sequence: TGCGCCAGCAGCCCCCGACAGGTGAGCACTGAAGCTTTCTTT.

A remark on this clonotype: This may come from a read error, since a much larger clone is one base off. The rearrangement links TRBV9 to TRBJ2-5, with TRBD2 identical over 9 bases. Germline lookup yields CDR1 SGDLS and CDR2 YYNGEE. V lost 4 bases and J lost 11; bases outside the gene matches: 18. This CDR3 has 16 amino acids. CDR3 DNA: TGTGCCAGCAGCCCCGGCTGGCGGGGGGGCTACAATGAGCAGTACTTC. It yields the protein CASSPGWRGGYNEQYF.

There are a few counts of this clonotype. This sequence joins TRBV7-9 and TRBJ1-1, with 8 bases identical to TRBD1. This CDR3 has 13 amino acids. After removal of 5 bases from V and 5 bases from J, the junction contained 4 bases not matched to a gene. Germline loops: CDR1 SEHNR, CDR2 FQNEAQ (reference sequence). CDR3 amino acids: CASSTNRGTEAFF. The CDR3 DNA reads TGTGCCAGCAGCACGAACAGGGGGACTGAAGCTTTCTTT.

As to this clonotype: A much larger clone lies a single base off, so this may be a read error. The V and J genes are TRBV5-8 and TRBJ2-5; 7 nucleotides align to TRBD1. In germline, CDR1 is SGHTS, CDR2 YDEGEE. The junction had 21 bases not matched to a gene; V was cut back by 5 bases and J by 11 bases. This CDR3 spans 16 amino acids. The CDR3 region has the DNA TGTGCCAGCAGAAGTATCGGGACAGTGGCGTACAATGAGCAGTACTTC. Translating it yields CASRSIGTVAYNEQYF.

A note on this clonotype: This may come from a read error, since a much larger clone is one base off. The chain carries TRBV30 and TRBJ2-3; D call uncertain. The CDR3 spans 12 residues. With 5 bases removed from V and 0 bases from J, the gap between germline ends came to 6 bases. Germline lookup yields CDR1 GTSNPN and CDR2 SVGIG (reference sequence). DNA for the CDR3: TGTGCCTGGGCAGCCAGCACAGATACGCAGTATTTT. Its translation: CAWAASTDTQYF.